Listed here is a single TCR beta chain. The data were obtained in a study of blood T cell repertoires in COVID-19. For the study at large: Whether acute or convalescent, the COVID-19 samples came from the United States, Italy and Spain. Sources were T cells, B-cell-depleted T cells, or PBMCs; the material itself was cDNA or gDNA.

While infection was still active, Seattle patients were enrolled and then followed longitudinally. The germline V gene has CDR1 SGHRS and CDR2 YFSETQ. The V and J ends lost 4 bases and 5 bases, in that order; junction bases with no gene match: 3. The CDR3 contains 14 residues. Authors' analysis steps: Estimated nucleated cell counts came from reference gene primer amplification. The method was immunoSEQ multiplex PCR; TCRdb's version includes in-frame clones alone and lacks a portion of them. V and J calls and clone size are copied from that table; D and trimming were computed from the DNA. The table has 540,000 or so clones, approximately 88% seen once.

This clonotype was sampled from a woman in her forties or fifties with COVID-19, enrolled during active disease. The gene calls are TRBV5-1 and TRBJ1-4, with TRBD1 matching 9 bases. Sequenced sample: peripheral blood. The CDR3 protein is CASSPGTGNEKLFF. The CDR3 DNA reads TGCGCCAGCAGCCCCGGGACAGGGAATGAAAAACTGTTTTTT. Using reference TRBV5-1 and TRBJ1-4 for the parts outside the CDR3, the full variable domain is KAGVTQTPRYLIKTRGQQVTLSCSPISGHRSVSWYQQTPGQGLQFLFEYFSETQRNKGNFPGRFSGRQFSNSRSEMNVSTLELGDSALYLCASSPGTGNEKLFFGSGTQLSVL.